This T cell receptor beta chain was recovered during a study of CD8 T cells in ankylosing spondylitis. Regarding the study as a whole: Peripheral blood held disease-linked clones only at relatively low frequency, and these were CD8+. Some of these motif variants have turned up before, in reports on reactive arthritis synovial fluid and blood. In ankylosing spondylitis blood, a motif of fewer than 10 highly homologous TCR beta variants appeared characteristic.

Germline V gene data show CDR1 as SGHTA and CDR2 as FQGNSA. The ends were cut back, 4 bases at V and 4 bases at J, with 20 bases in the middle. The CDR3 totals 17 residues. This clonotype was observed a handful of times. Its antigen remains unidentified. Quantitative 5'-RACE with molecular barcodes was used to make the TCR beta libraries. TCRdb re-derived calls from the 5' RACE reads in MiXCR, one entry per CDR3 protein. The table records under 550,000 distinct CDR3 sequences, roughly 25% of them present only once. The gene calls are TRBV7-2 and TRBJ1-3, with D uncertain. This clonotype was sampled from a male donor with ankylosing spondylitis. The sample comprised blood, either unsorted or a sorted T cell fraction (not recorded which). CDR3 coding DNA: TGTGCCAGCAGCTCGCAGATCCCTCGGGCGAGGGGAAACACCATATATTTT. It specifies CASSSQIPRARGNTIYF.